These 27 T cell receptor beta chains were sequenced from one sample in a study of cytomegalovirus exposure and HLA in healthy donors. The PCR had 60 Vbeta and 13 Jbeta primers. Clones were read by immunoSEQ multiplex PCR, and TCRdb kept only the in-frame ones, dropping some. The sample includes about 130,000 clones, roughly 80% of them seen just once. The sample taken for sequencing was PBMCs. The receptors were gathered from a young man in good health and CMV-seronegative.

The gene calls are TRBV6-1 and TRBJ2-5; D is possibly TRBD1 (5 bases). Germline-derived CDR1 and CDR2 are MNHNS and SASEGT. V was clipped by 6 bases and J by 5 bases, with 16 bases between them. The CDR3 contains 14 residues. The DNA for the CDR3 is TGTGCCAGCAGGGGCACAAAAAAGGGGGAGACCCAGTACTTC. It is translated as CASRGTKKGETQYF.

This sequence joins TRBV6-1 and TRBJ2-3; TRBD1 is a possible D gene (5 bases). Trimming left V 7 bases short and J 2 bases short, with 13 bases between. Germline V gives CDR1 MNHNS, CDR2 SASEGT. CDR3 length: 14 amino acids. CDR3 in amino acids: CASKQDPATDTQYF. As DNA, the CDR3 is TGTGCCAGCAAACAGGATCCCGCCACAGATACGCAGTATTTT.

V and J are TRBV10-3 and TRBJ2-3; 12 nucleotides match TRBD2. The CDR3 covers 17 residues. Trimming removed 3 bases from V and 4 bases from J; junction bases left unmatched: 8. Germline-derived CDR1 and CDR2 are ENHRY and SYGVKD. The CDR3 nucleotides are TGTGCCATCAGTGAACCACGGACTAGCGGGATCTCAGATACGCAGTATTTT. This gives the protein CAISEPRTSGISDTQYF.

The chain carries TRBV16 and TRBJ2-3; D might be TRBD2 (6 bases). V was cut by 5 bases and J by 4 bases, with 10 bases left in between. The length of the CDR3 is 13 residues. CDR1 is KGHSY, CDR2 FQNENV, per germline. CDR3 sequence: CASSGGAADTQYF. CDR3 nucleotides: TGTGCCAGCAGCGGAGGGGCGGCAGATACGCAGTATTTT.

The chain couples TRBV28 to TRBJ1-5; 8 nucleotides match TRBD1. Trimming cost V 7 bases and J 7 bases; bases outside gene matches: 15. This CDR3 comprises 16 residues. From germline, CDR1 is MDHEN and CDR2 SYDVKM. The CDR3 region is CASIPGAGGAWQPQHF. The DNA for the CDR3 is TGTGCCAGCATTCCTGGGGCAGGGGGCGCGTGGCAGCCCCAGCATTTT.

The chain recombines TRBV5-1 with TRBJ2-7, with D possibly matching TRBD2 (5 bases). Trimming stripped 4 bases from V and 7 bases from J, with 12 bases between. Germline CDR1 reads SGHRS; CDR2 reads YFSETQ. CDR3 size: 12 residues. Here the CDR3 DNA reads TGCGCCAGCAGCACGGAGGCAGAGGAGCAGTACTTC. Its protein product is CASSTEAEEQYF.

V gene TRBV7-9 combines with J gene TRBJ2-1; no firm D call. V gave up 5 bases and J gave up 0 bases, with 20 bases separating them. This CDR3 has 18 amino acids. Germline V CDR1 and CDR2: SEHNR, FQNEAQ (reference sequence). The CDR3 nucleotides read TGTGCCAGCAGCCACCCGAAGGTAGCCCAGAGCTCCTACAATGAGCAGTTCTTC. It specifies CASSHPKVAQSSYNEQFF. Full variable domain (remainder filled in from reference TRBV7-9 and TRBJ2-1): DTGVSQNPRHKITKRGQNVTFRCDPISEHNRLYWYRQTLGQGPEFLTYFQNEAQLEKSRLLSDRFSAERPKGSFSTLEIQRTEQGDSAMYLCASSHPKVAQSSYNEQFFGPGTRLTVL.

J is TRBJ2-5 and V is TRBV7-2; 7 nucleotides line up with TRBD2. The DNA end is more similar to TRBJ2-7, so the J call may be wrong. Germline CDR1 is SGHTA and CDR2 is FQGNSA. This CDR3 spans 15 amino acids. CDR3 protein: CASSLSNGLGVEQYF. In nucleotides, the CDR3 is TGTGCCAGCAGCCTCAGTAACGGACTAGGGGTCGAGCAGTACTTC.

In its sample, this clone was seen a few times. This chain connects TRBV10-3 to TRBJ2-7, with 7 nucleotides matching TRBD2. V shed 10 bases, J shed 6 bases, and the junction held 9 bases outside the gene matches. CDR3 length: 12 residues. Germline CDR1 and CDR2: ENHRY and SYGVKD. The CDR3 loop reads CATRGSGGEQYF. For the CDR3, the DNA is TGTGCCACGCGCGGGAGTGGCGGCGAGCAGTACTTC.

The J gene is TRBJ1-2, the V gene TRBV19; no clear D gene. CDR3 size: 13 residues. V lost 3 bases and J lost 0, with 5 bases in between. Germline CDR1 reads LNHDA; CDR2 reads SQIVND (reference sequence). The CDR3 sequence: CASSIRANYGYTF. CDR3 nucleotides: TGTGCCAGTAGTATTAGAGCTAACTATGGCTACACCTTC.

The rearrangement uses TRBV6-6 and TRBJ1-1; possibly TRBD1 for D (6 bases). Germline lookup yields CDR1 MNHNY and CDR2 SVGAGI (reference sequence). V was trimmed by 8 bases and J by 2 bases, leaving 12 bases between them. The CDR3 runs to 13 residues. CDR3 bases: TGTGCCAGCGGAAACAGGGCAAACACTGAAGCTTTCTTT. This translates into CASGNRANTEAFF.

The V call is TRBV7-8, the J call TRBJ2-3, with a possible D match to TRBD1 (6 bases). This CDR3 spans 16 amino acids. V lost 1 base and J lost 1, with 12 bases in between. The germline CDR1 and CDR2 sequences are SGHVS and FQNEAQ. CDR3 bases: TGTGCCAGCAGCTTAGGGGGGCATTCCGGCACAGATACGCAGTATTTT. It yields the protein CASSLGGHSGTDTQYF.

The chain recombines TRBV6-6 with TRBJ1-4; 8 positions agree with TRBD1. V shed 0 bases, J shed 4 bases, and the junction held 4 bases outside the gene matches. This CDR3 region has 16 residues. Looked up from germline, CDR1 is MNHNY and CDR2 is SVGAGI (reference sequence). The CDR3, as DNA: TGTGCCAGCAGTTACTCCGGACAGGGCCTTAATGAAAAACTGTTTTTT. It codes for CASSYSGQGLNEKLFF.

V gene TRBV7-9 combines with J gene TRBJ2-5; weak D call: TRBD1 (5 bases). The ends were cut back, 1 base at V and 2 bases at J, with 8 bases in the middle. The germline V gene has CDR1 SEHNR and CDR2 FQNEAQ (reference sequence). The CDR3 sequence is 14 residues long. CDR3 residues: CASSLDTGQETQYF. CDR3 coding DNA: TGTGCCAGCAGCTTAGATACAGGTCAAGAGACCCAGTACTTC.

This chain links TRBV28 with TRBJ2-7; 10 bases are a match to TRBD2. The V segment lost 7 bases and the J segment 7 bases; nucleotides outside the gene matches: 7. The CDR3 is 13 residues long. Germline V gives CDR1 MDHEN, CDR2 SYDVKM. CDR3 residues: CASTGTSVVEQYF. DNA for the CDR3: TGTGCCAGCACCGGGACTAGCGTCGTTGAGCAGTACTTC.

This chain joins TRBV15 and TRBJ1-1, with a possible D match to TRBD1 (5 bases). This CDR3 comprises 11 residues. Trimming took 11 bases from V and 4 from J, leaving 11 bases between them. Germline CDR1 reads LNHNV; CDR2 reads YYDKDF (reference sequence). In DNA form, the CDR3 reads TGTGCCGCAGGGCTGGGCACTGAAGCTTTCTTT. It yields the protein CAAGLGTEAFF.

V gene TRBV4-2 combines with J gene TRBJ2-2, with 12 positions matching TRBD2. This CDR3 comprises 17 residues. J gave up 7 bases and V 1 base, and 7 bases lay outside the gene matches. Germline loops: CDR1 LGHNA, CDR2 YNFKEQ. CDR3 nucleotides: TGTGCCAGCAGCCAAGTGCCTAGCGGGAGGGCAGGCGGGGAGCTGTTTTTT. Translating it yields CASSQVPSGRAGGELFF.

The chain recombines TRBV7-9 with TRBJ2-5, with D possibly being TRBD1 (6 bases). Trimming took 5 bases from V and 2 from J, leaving 6 bases between them. Germline V gene sequence: CDR1 SEHNR, CDR2 FQNEAQ (reference sequence). The CDR3 is 12 residues long. CDR3 bases: TGTGCCAGCAGCGGACAGCAAGAGACCCAGTACTTC. Translating gives CASSGQQETQYF.

The rearrangement links TRBV27 to TRBJ2-5; TRBD1 agrees at 8 bases. CDR3 length equals 15 residues. Germline trimming cut 3 bases from V and 1 base from J; bases unmatched to any gene: 4. Germline V gives CDR1 MNHEY, CDR2 SMNVEV (reference sequence). For the CDR3, the DNA is TGTGCCAGCAGTTTCCTTGGACAGGGCCAAGAGACCCAGTACTTC. Translated, it gives CASSFLGQGQETQYF.

This chain joins TRBV27 and TRBJ1-2, with 10 nucleotides matching TRBD1. V was clipped by 7 bases and J by 4 bases; unmatched bases: 18. CDR3 size: 18 residues. Per the germline V gene, CDR1 is MNHEY and CDR2 is SMNVEV (reference sequence). In DNA, the CDR3 is TGTGCCAGCACCTCGCCCGGGACAGGGGCCTTGAACCTCTATGGCTACACCTTC. As protein: CASTSPGTGALNLYGYTF.

This clone was counted between two and nine times. The V and J genes are TRBV4-3 and TRBJ1-2; the D is unclear. V was cut by 1 base and J by 4 bases, with 7 bases left in between. From germline, CDR1 is LGHNA and CDR2 YSLEER. CDR3 size: 13 residues. The CDR3 region is CASSQGGGYGYTF. The DNA of the CDR3 is TGCGCCAGCAGCCAAGGTGGAGGCTATGGCTACACCTTC.

J is TRBJ2-1 and V is TRBV29-1; 8 bases map to TRBD2. The CDR3 contains 15 residues. V lost 4 bases and J lost 4; bases outside the gene matches: 9. The germline V gene has CDR1 SQVTM and CDR2 ANQGSEA. The CDR3 region is CSVASQREQYNEQFF. The CDR3, as DNA: TGCAGCGTTGCGTCGCAGCGGGAGCAATACAATGAGCAGTTCTTC.

The rearrangement links TRBV5-4 to TRBJ2-7; TRBD1 is a possible D gene (5 bases). Trimming pared 3 bases from V and 0 bases from J, leaving 16 bases between. The germline V gene has CDR1 SGHNT and CDR2 YYREEE (reference sequence). CDR3 size: 16 residues. The CDR3 nucleotides are TGTGCCAGCAGCTCCCAGACCCAGGACAACTCCTACGAGCAGTACTTC. The encoded protein is CASSSQTQDNSYEQYF. Full variable domain (outside the CDR3, taken from reference TRBV5-4 and TRBJ2-7): ETGVTQSPTHLIKTRGQQVTLRCSSQSGHNTVSWYQQALGQGPQFIFQYYREEENGRGNFPPRFSGLQFPNYSSELNVNALELDDSALYLCASSSQTQDNSYEQYFGPGTRLTVT.

This chain connects TRBV10-3 to TRBJ1-4; no clear D gene. Germline V gene data show CDR1 as ENHRY and CDR2 as SYGVKD. The germline V and J ends were trimmed by 6 bases and 7 bases, with 24 bases remaining between them. The CDR3 is 17 residues long. This chain's CDR3 is CAISGRNIGTVPEKLFF. CDR3 DNA sequence: TGTGCCATCAGCGGCAGGAATATTGGAACAGTCCCTGAAAAACTGTTTTTT.

This clone has a handful of counts. V usage is TRBV4-3 and J usage is TRBJ1-2, with D unresolved. From germline, CDR1 is LGHNA and CDR2 YSLEER. The length of the CDR3 is 13 residues. V was cut by 3 bases and J by 8 bases, with 13 bases left in between. For the CDR3, the DNA is TGCGCCAGCAGCCACGAGGCAGGAGGAGGCTACACCTTC. It translates to CASSHEAGGGYTF.

The V and J genes are TRBV27 and TRBJ2-5, with TRBD1 matching over 7 bases. CDR3 size: 14 residues. Trimming cost V 5 bases and J 11 bases; bases outside gene matches: 14. The germline CDR1 and CDR2 sequences are MNHEY and SMNVEV (reference sequence). The DNA for the CDR3 is TGTGCCAGCAGTCCCCAAGGGGGCGGCGTAGAGCAGTACTTC. Translating it yields CASSPQGGGVEQYF.

This clone appeared a single time. The J gene is TRBJ2-2, the V gene TRBV9; no reliable D call. The length of the CDR3 is 16 residues. Germline assignment: CDR1 SGDLS and CDR2 YYNGEE. The germline V and J ends were trimmed by 4 bases and 0 bases, with 13 bases remaining between them. The CDR3 loop is CASSPQQAANTGELFF. In nucleotides, the CDR3 is TGTGCCAGCAGCCCTCAGCAGGCAGCGAACACCGGGGAGCTGTTTTTT.